This TCR beta chain emerged from a study of shared clonotypes between healthy human individuals. Each sample came from a Caucasian adult donor living in Nashville, Tennessee. The CDR3 has 13 amino acids. Germline V gene sequence: CDR1 LNHDA, CDR2 SQIVND (reference sequence). The V gene lost 6 bases and the J gene lost 9 bases, with 17 bases spanning the gap. The method was immunoSEQ multiplex PCR; TCRdb's version includes in-frame clones alone and lacks a portion of them. This repertoire shows over a million clones, around 97% found once; its top ten account for 1% to 1.5%. Sequencing input: naive CD4+ T cells sorted from blood. This sample's subset: CD45RA+ positively selected. The sequence came from a young man in good health. The genes are TRBV19 and TRBJ1-1; possibly TRBD1 for D (5 bases). As DNA, the CDR3 is TGTGCCAGTAGCCGGGACTTCTCGTCCCAAGCTTTCTTT. Amino acid sequence: CASSRDFSSQAFF.